Below, 15 T cell receptor beta chains from the same sample are listed, as sequenced in a study of regulatory T cells in long-lasting Graves disease. Sample time point: newly diagnosed GD, antithyroid drugs for less than 3 months. PBMCs provided the RNA from which the TCR library was made. Building the TCR beta libraries relied on iRepertoire HTBI primers, and CDR3 regions underwent Arm-PCR. One entry per CDR3 protein results from TCRdb running MiXCR on the multiplex PCR reads. The sample contains about 360,000 distinct CDR3 sequences, 15% to 20% of which appear only once. These data also featured in a second study, about T cells in Graves' hyperthyroidism and ophthalmopathy.

The sample consisted of peripheral blood mononuclear cells (PBMCs), taken at new diagnosis, from a patient treated with antithyroid drugs. Receptors were obtained from a woman aged 18-30 years with Graves disease.

The genes are TRBV9 and TRBJ2-3, with D unresolved. The CDR3 has 15 amino acids. V was pared by 4 bases and J by 0 bases, with 12 bases between. The V gene's germline CDR1 is SGDLS and CDR2 YYNGEE. CDR3 residues: CASSPIPGSTDTQYF. CDR3 in DNA: TGTGCCAGCAGCCCAATCCCGGGTAGCACAGATACGCAGTATTTT.

The V call is TRBV5-6, the J call TRBJ1-3; maybe TRBD1 (5 bases). The CDR3 runs to 13 residues. Per germline, CDR1 SGHDT and CDR2 YYEEEE. The V end lost 4 bases, the J end lost 7 bases, and 12 bases lay between the germline ends. CDR3 region: CASSRGVGNTIYF. For the CDR3, the DNA is TGTGCCAGCAGCCGGGGGGTTGGGAACACCATATATTTT.

The chain recombines TRBV7-2 with TRBJ2-7; 9 bases agree with TRBD2. The length of the CDR3 is 15 residues. V shed 1 base, J shed 4 bases, and the junction held 5 bases outside the gene matches. Germline V gives CDR1 SGHTA, CDR2 FQGNSA. CDR3 bases: TGTGCCAGCAGCTTAGAAAGCGGGGGGCAATACGAGCAGTACTTC. It yields the protein CASSLESGGQYEQYF.

This clonotype was observed at least ten times. CDR3 loop: CASSWEGTEAFF. CDR3 DNA sequence: TGTGCCAGCAGTTGGGAGGGCACTGAAGCTTTCTTT. The chain is built from TRBV6-2 or TRBV6-3 and TRBJ1-1; D not certain. Per germline, CDR1 MNHEY and CDR2 SVGEGT. The CDR3 length is 12 residues. Trimming took off 4 bases at V and 4 bases at J, with 7 bases between the two ends.

On this clonotype itself: One junction end does not reproduce the germline sequence, and a read error may be involved. The V gene is TRBV13, the J gene TRBJ2-7, with D possibly TRBD1 on 5 matching bases. The CDR3 is 14 residues long. Looked up from germline, CDR1 is PRHDT and CDR2 is FYEKMQ (reference sequence). The CDR3 DNA is TGTGCCAGCAGCGTTCGAGACAGTCCCTACGACCAGTACTTC. It is translated as CASSVRDSPYDQYF. Supplemented by reference TRBV13 and TRBJ2-7, the full variable domain reads AAGVIQSPRHLIKEKRETATLKCYPIPRHDTVYWYQQGPGQDPQFLISFYEKMQSDKGSIPDRFSAQQFSDYHSELNMSSLELGDSALYFCASSVRDSPYDQYFGPGTRLTVT.

This clonotype was counted at least ten times. The CDR3 protein is CASSLTYRGLTDTQYF. In DNA, the CDR3 is TGCGCCAGCAGCTTGACGTACAGGGGGCTCACAGATACGCAGTATTTT. This chain joins TRBV5-1 and TRBJ2-3; 9 positions agree with TRBD1. Per the germline V gene, CDR1 is SGHRS and CDR2 is YFSETQ. This CDR3 spans 16 amino acids. Germline trimming cut 1 base from V and 2 bases from J; bases unmatched to any gene: 5.

As to this clonotype: A much larger clone sits a single nucleotide away, making a read error possible. The rearrangement links TRBV12-3 or TRBV12-4 to TRBJ1-5, with TRBD1 matching 7 bases. The CDR3 consists of 14 residues. CDR3 DNA sequence: TGTGCCAGCAGTAGTGACAGGGCTCGTCAGCCCCGGCATTTT. This gives the protein CASSSDRARQPRHF.

This clonotype turned up a few times. The gene calls are TRBV2 and TRBJ2-3, with 8 bases lining up with TRBD1. Germline V gene sequence: CDR1 SNHLY, CDR2 FYNNEI. J was trimmed by 1 base and V by 6 bases; bases with no gene match: 0. The CDR3 totals 13 residues. DNA of the CDR3: TGTGCCAGCAGGGGACAGGGCACAGATACGCAGTATTTT. It yields the protein CASRGQGTDTQYF.

The chain employs TRBV29-1 and TRBJ1-2; D not certain. V was pared by 2 bases and J by 13 bases, with 20 bases between. Germline-derived CDR1 and CDR2 are SQVTM and ANQGSEA. The CDR3 has 13 residues. The CDR3 spells CSVEPPGSLLITF. As DNA, the CDR3 is TGCAGCGTTGAACCACCCGGAAGCTTACTAATCACCTTC.

This clonotype was detected many times. V gene TRBV6-5 combines with J gene TRBJ2-7; 10 nucleotides match TRBD1. The CDR3 extends over 15 amino acids. The J segment lost 6 bases and the V segment lost 4 bases, leaving 9 bases of the junction unmatched. Germline values: CDR1 MNHEY, CDR2 SVGAGI. This CDR3 reads CASSSPDRGQLEQYF. The CDR3 DNA reads as TGTGCCAGCAGTTCTCCCGACAGGGGGCAACTCGAGCAGTACTTC.

This clonotype has a count of ten or more. The chain combines TRBV18 with TRBJ2-7; TRBD1 agrees at 10 bases. V was clipped by 6 bases and J by 6 bases; unmatched bases: 11. The CDR3 consists of 15 residues. The germline CDR1 and CDR2 sequences are KGHSH and LQKENI. Here the CDR3 reads CASSQTGTGAVEQYF. In DNA, the CDR3 is TGTGCCAGCTCCCAAACCGGGACAGGGGCGGTCGAGCAGTACTTC.

This clonotype was seen at least ten times. The V and J genes are TRBV28 and TRBJ2-4; D is unclear. Trimming removed 3 bases at V and 0 bases at J, with 9 bases between. Germline values: CDR1 MDHEN, CDR2 SYDVKM. This CDR3 has 15 amino acids. The CDR3, as DNA: TGTGCCAGCAGTTTCTCGTTGGGAGCCAAAAACATTCAGTACTTC. The encoded protein is CASSFSLGAKNIQYF.

This clonotype appeared many times. The chain recombines TRBV5-1 with TRBJ2-1; D ambiguous. The CDR3 runs to 16 residues. Germline V gene lookup returns CDR1 SGHRS and CDR2 YFSETQ. Between the trimmed V and J ends, which lost 1 base and 4 bases, there was a span of 15 bases. DNA for the CDR3: TGCGCCAGCAGCTTGCAGGTTTACAGTCCTTACAATGAGCAGTTCTTC. It specifies CASSLQVYSPYNEQFF.

The V and J genes are TRBV20-1 and TRBJ2-3; 9 bases line up with TRBD2. V trimming: 3 bases; J trimming: 2 bases; junction bases outside the gene matches: 6. Germline V gives CDR1 DFQATT, CDR2 SNEGSKA (reference sequence). The CDR3 loop spans 15 amino acids. The CDR3 region has the DNA TGCAGTGCTAGCCCGGGGACTAGCTTCACAGATACGCAGTATTTT. Translation: CSASPGTSFTDTQYF.

This clonotype was observed at least ten times. This rearrangement joins TRBV10-1 to TRBJ1-1, with unresolved D. Trimming pared 6 bases from V and 5 bases from J, leaving 13 bases between. CDR1 WNHNN and CDR2 SYGVQD come from the germline V gene (reference sequence). The CDR3 totals 13 residues. CDR3 sequence reads: CASSLDPRTEAFF. The DNA for the CDR3 is TGCGCCAGCAGCTTGGACCCGCGGACTGAAGCTTTCTTT.